This T cell receptor (beta chain) was identified in a study of T-cell memory formation after mild COVID-19. Turning to the study itself: TCR clusters largely stayed donor specific. General study findings and limits: CM and EM subsets held most contracting CD4+ clones; EMRA held CD8+ ones. The second-wave clones peaking on day 37 were not confirmed as SARS-CoV-2-specific.

For this clonotype: No antigen is known for it.

CDR1 SGHTA and CDR2 FQGNSA come from the germline V gene. Trimming pared 3 bases from V and 6 bases from J, leaving 14 bases between. This CDR3 has 15 residues. MiXCR was run by TCRdb on the 5' RACE reads, yielding one entry per CDR3 protein. The sample consists of a few hundred thousand distinct CDR3 sequences, 10% to 13% of them appearing once. The chain carries TRBV7-2 and TRBJ2-2; tentatively, D is TRBD2 (7 bases). Material: PBMCs or a T cell subset sorted from them (not recorded which). The sequence came from a man between 18 and 29 years old who had mild COVID-19 (a few samples of this study predate the infection). Cell type and time point are not known. CDR3 region: CASSFLAGAPGELFF. CDR3 sequence (DNA): TGTGCCAGCAGCTTTCTCGCGGGGGCCCCCGGGGAGCTGTTTTTT.